This T cell receptor (beta chain) was captured in a study of early T cells in non-severe SARS-CoV-2 infection. Study-wide background: The chains were unpaired, and the sequenced material was bulk RNA from unsorted whole blood. The study's findings and limits: A preference for anti-spike CD8 responses marked VDJdb matching, which missed private and CD4 specificities.

As to this clonotype: The target antigen is unknown.

Individual cDNA molecules were tagged with unique molecular identifiers. From the 5' RACE reads, TCRdb called clonotypes with MiXCR, one entry per CDR3 protein. The table records more than 65,000 distinct CDR3 sequences, approximately 13% of them present only once. V gave up 1 base and J gave up 0 bases, with 7 bases separating them. CDR1 and CDR2 (germline): KGHSH, LQKENI. The CDR3 runs 16 residues. The chain combines TRBV18 with TRBJ2-6; D is uncertain. This receptor was obtained from an adult who was a healthcare worker with PCR-confirmed SARS-CoV-2 infection or an uninfected control (not recorded which). Sequencing was performed on whole blood, taken at baseline. This CDR3 is CASSPRYVSGANVLTF. Written as DNA, the CDR3 is TGTGCCAGCTCACCACGTTACGTCTCTGGGGCCAACGTCCTGACTTTC.